This T cell receptor beta chain was identified during a study of regulatory T cells in long-lasting Graves disease. Broader study findings: Persistent disease samples used TRBV28, TRBJ1-2 and TRBJ2-5 preferentially. New patients shared about a thousand public clonotypes, fewer than the roughly 2,700 shared by persistent patients. Lower TCR diversity characterized persistent Graves' patients relative to newly diagnosed patients.

Library construction for TCR beta used iRepertoire HTBI primers and Arm-PCR of CDR3 regions. Each CDR3 protein gets one entry after TCRdb re-called the multiplex PCR reads with MiXCR. The repertoire consists of hundreds of thousands of distinct CDR3 sequences, with around a fifth occurring once and the leading ten covering over 10%. The CDR3 is 11 residues long. Trimming removed 6 bases from V and 4 bases from J, with 6 bases in between. This clonotype has ten or more counts. Antigen specificity is unknown. As to time point: persistent/refractory GD, antithyroid drugs over 5 years with positive TRAb. With RNA extracted from PBMCs as input, the TCR library was made. Patients met American Thyroid Association criteria for Graves' disease.

This sequence originates from a female donor with Graves disease. Sequenced material: peripheral blood mononuclear cells (PBMCs), taken when the disease was refractory, from a patient treated with antithyroid drugs. This chain links TRBV12-3 or TRBV12-4 with TRBJ2-5; D gene ambiguous. The CDR3 DNA reads TGTGCCAGCAGATTCGGAGAGACCCAGTACTTC. As protein: CASRFGETQYF.